The TCR beta chain described here comes from a study of shared clonotypes between healthy human individuals (dated by TCRdb to about 2020). Regarding the research as a whole: A few men and a couple of women, aged 18 to 49 years, made up the cohort. Blood TCR repertoires of five healthy adults were deeply sequenced to estimate repertoire size and the extent of clonotype sharing between individuals. To increase sequencing depth and limit assay-specific biases, different laboratories used diverse techniques to prepare libraries and sequence TCR repertoires. Between about 0.94 and 8.9 billion PBMCs per donor were obtained by leukapheresis.

Study-level results and caveats: Pairwise subsampling led to the expectation that sequencing depth would affect the degree of clonotype sharing among donors. Because the study included only a small number of donors, the genetic and exposure-history diversity represented was limited. Only blood was sampled, and tissue TCR repertoires likely differ from those in blood.

Using the deep immunoSEQ assay, TCR CDR3 regions were amplified from genomic DNA by multiplex PCR. Genomic DNA extracted from each cell subset was distributed evenly over all wells of several immunoSEQ 96-well plates, and each plate served as one replicate. For unsorted PBMC, roughly 300 ng of genomic DNA, equivalent to approximately 30,000 T cell genomes, went into each replicate PCR. Ten immunoSEQ deep assay plates were used to sequence unsorted PBMC genomic DNA. Purified libraries were quantified with a Qubit 3.0 fluorometer, sized on a Bioanalyzer 2100, and re-quantified with the KAPA Library Quantification kit. Every immunoSEQ 96-well plate was sequenced on a separate single-read 150-cycle Illumina NextSeq 550 flow cell. Concerning the study's data processing: The immunoSEQ output contained only junctional sequences without quality scores, so filtering could not match that applied to full-length reads. Sequences were annotated with PyIR, a Python wrapper for IgBLAST v1.9, using IMGT germline references to assign V/J genes and CDR3. Reads were filtered out if the reads had weak V/J assignments (E-value above 1e-6), no CDR3, stop codons, out-of-frame junctions, or ambiguous translated residues. V3J clonotypes were defined by identical inferred V gene, J gene, and CDR3 amino acid sequence. Percentage overlap between repertoires was calculated by dividing the number of shared unique clonotypes by the size of the smaller repertoire. Richness of each repertoire was evaluated using RTK rarefaction, the Chao1 estimator, and Recon v2.1 estimates of unobserved clonotypes. TCRdb obtained this table from immuneACCESS and retained in-frame rearrangements with V and J assigned. These tables miss some clones; where compared with another copy, unresolved V genes account for less than half of the shortfall, and the remainder is unexplained. V and J calls plus clone size are reproduced from that table; the DNA served to infer D and trimming. Within this sample are 450,000 to 500,000 clones, with 79% of them counted one time only. The ten largest clones take up less than 15% of the sample.

The donors were healthy, HIV-negative adults with no recently reported acute infections or vaccinations. Only Caucasian adults living in Nashville, Tennessee, USA were represented among the donors. For unsorted samples, some 100 million PBMCs were counted and genomic DNA was extracted with the QIAamp DNA Blood Mini kit. After blood collection by leukapheresis, PBMCs were isolated using Ficoll-Histopaque density gradient centrifugation and then cryopreserved in the vapor phase of liquid nitrogen. Regarding this clone: No antigen is known for it. Base-call qualities are not available, and no considerably larger clone is one nucleotide away.

The CDR3 spans 14 residues, from the cysteine through the phenylalanine. Left in the record is the CDR3 DNA by itself, 42 bases read in frame from the first base. V loses 5 bases, J loses 3 bases, and the germline ends lie 14 bases apart. Taken from the germline V gene, the CDR1 and CDR2 loops are SGHVS and FNYEAQ. The receptor was isolated from a woman in her thirties or forties in good health. Some clones in this sample may be carry-over from other donors' samples. Sequencing input: PBMCs. The rearrangement combines TRBV7-6 with TRBJ2-7; the D match is possibly TRBD1 or TRBD2, with 6 bases aligned in each. The base sequence is TGTGCCAGCAGCGGAGGGGGTATGGTCTACGAGCAGTACTTC. This translates into CASSGGGMVYEQYF. The entire variable domain, with the stretches around the CDR3 drawn from the reference TRBV7-6 and TRBJ2-7 proteins, is GAGVSQSPRYKVTKRGQDVALRCDPISGHVSLYWYRQALGQGPEFLTYFNYEAQQDKSGLPNDRFSAERPEGSISTLTIQRTEQRDSAMYRCASSGGGMVYEQYFGPGTRLTVT.